These 21 T cell receptor beta chains originate from one sample sequenced in a study. TCRdb re-called the RT-PCR reads through MiXCR, storing one row per CDR3 protein. The sample lists about 680,000 distinct CDR3 sequences; more than 13% were seen once. Input material: memory CD4+ T cells from blood. Receptor source: a female donor in good health, serving as a healthy control.

This clonotype has more than one count but fewer than ten. This chain links TRBV7-2 with TRBJ1-1; TRBD1 is a possible D gene (5 bases). The CDR3 is 14 residues long. The V and J ends lost 5 bases and 8 bases respectively, with 18 bases between them. Germline V lookup: CDR1 SGHTA, CDR2 FQGNSA. Written as DNA, the CDR3 is TGTGCCAGCAGCCCGAGGGGATCCTCTCGGGAAGCTTTCTTT. This encodes CASSPRGSSREAFF. The entire variable domain, with the rest obtained from reference TRBV7-2 and TRBJ1-1, is as follows: GAGVSQSPSNKVTEKGKDVELRCDPISGHTALYWYRQSLGQGLEFLIYFQGNSAPDKSGLPSDRFSAERTGGSVSTLTIQRTQQEDSAVYLCASSPRGSSREAFFGQGTRLTVV.

This rearrangement joins TRBV28 to TRBJ2-2, with 14 bases matching TRBD2. V was clipped by 3 bases and J by 7 bases; unmatched bases: 1. The germline gives CDR1 MDHEN, CDR2 SYDVKM. There are 15 residues in the CDR3. CDR3 coding DNA: TGTGCCAGCAGTTTCGGACTAGCGGGAGGCGGGGAGCTGTTTTTT. Protein: CASSFGLAGGGELFF.

This clonotype has just a few counts. This rearrangement joins TRBV19 to TRBJ2-6; D not resolved. The V and J ends lost 5 bases and 1 base respectively, with 12 bases between them. There are 16 residues in the CDR3. Germline V lookup: CDR1 LNHDA, CDR2 SQIVND (reference sequence). This CDR3 is CASSPGSSSGANVLTF. DNA for the CDR3: TGTGCCAGTAGTCCTGGTAGCAGTTCTGGGGCCAACGTCCTGACTTTC.

The genes are TRBV27 and TRBJ2-7; 9 positions agree with TRBD2. The CDR3 runs 13 residues. The trim removed 6 bases at V and 8 bases at J, leaving 8 bases unmatched. Looked up from germline, CDR1 is MNHEY and CDR2 is SMNVEV (reference sequence). The CDR3 is CASRTSGARQQYF. The CDR3 DNA reads as TGTGCCAGCAGGACTAGCGGTGCCCGACAGCAGTACTTC.

This chain connects TRBV20-1 to TRBJ1-2; D might be TRBD1 (5 bases). CDR3 size: 12 residues. Germline values: CDR1 DFQATT, CDR2 SNEGSKA (reference sequence). V was clipped by 5 bases and J by 8 bases, with 15 bases between them. The CDR3: CSARHQGGGYTF. As DNA, the CDR3 is TGCAGTGCTCGACATCAGGGTGGAGGCTACACCTTC.

Many counts were recorded for this clonotype. The V gene is TRBV5-5, the J gene TRBJ1-5; a possible D gene is TRBD1 (5 bases). The CDR3 spans 14 residues. V was pared by 4 bases and J by 5 bases, with 13 bases between. Germline CDR1 reads SGHKS; CDR2 reads YYEKEE (reference sequence). CDR3 nucleotide sequence: TGTGCCAGCAGCCCCCCGGGGGTAGATCAGCCCCAGCATTTT. This sequence encodes CASSPPGVDQPQHF.

V is TRBV7-9 and J is TRBJ2-3; D gene ambiguous. Trimming stripped 2 bases from V and 2 bases from J, with 11 bases between. This CDR3 is 15 amino acids long. Per germline, CDR1 SEHNR and CDR2 FQNEAQ (reference sequence). This CDR3 is CASSLSLVLTDTQYF. The CDR3 nucleotides read TGTGCCAGCAGCTTATCGTTGGTACTCACAGATACGCAGTATTTT.

This clonotype was seen more than once but under ten times. The chain carries TRBV24-1 and TRBJ2-1; 9 bases map to TRBD2. The CDR3 consists of 14 residues. From germline, CDR1 is KGHDR and CDR2 SFDVKD. V dropped 0 bases and J dropped 10; count of bases not matched to a gene: 3. CDR3 sequence: CATSDLYLAGEQFF. In DNA, the CDR3 is TGTGCCACCAGTGATTTGTACCTAGCGGGAGAGCAGTTCTTC.

Ten or more counts support this clonotype. The chain combines TRBV4-3 with TRBJ2-3, with 9 nucleotides matching TRBD2. V shed 4 bases and J 4 bases; nucleotides not matched to a gene: 6. From germline, CDR1 is LGHNA and CDR2 YSLEER. The CDR3 is 15 residues long. The CDR3 sequence: CASSPRGTSSDTQYF. The CDR3 coding sequence is TGCGCCAGCAGCCCCAGGGGGACTAGCTCAGATACGCAGTATTTT.

The gene calls are TRBV19 and TRBJ1-6; the D is unclear. CDR3 length equals 16 residues. V lost 3 bases, J lost 7 bases, and 16 bases lay in between. CDR1 is LNHDA, CDR2 SQIVND, per germline (reference sequence). The CDR3 loop is CASSMLSSEGNSPLHF. The CDR3 DNA reads TGTGCCAGTAGTATGTTATCGAGCGAGGGAAATTCACCCCTCCACTTT.

This clonotype was picked up many times. The rearrangement uses TRBV7-2 and TRBJ2-3, with D perhaps assigned TRBD1 or TRBD2 (5 bases each). The CDR3 has 16 residues. Per the germline V gene, CDR1 is SGHTA and CDR2 is FQGNSA. Trimming took 6 bases from V and 0 from J, leaving 16 bases between them. The CDR3 region has the DNA TGTGCCAGCAGAGCTGGGACCCGCTCTAGCACAGATACGCAGTATTTT. Translating it yields CASRAGTRSSTDTQYF.

This clonotype was counted a few times. Here the CDR3 DNA reads TGCAGTGCTAGAGATAATAGGAGGGGATGGCACTACGAGCAGTACTTC. This sequence encodes CSARDNRRGWHYEQYF. The chain has TRBV20-1 and TRBJ2-7, with D possibly matching TRBD2 (6 bases). The ends were cut back, 0 bases at V and 3 bases at J, with 18 bases in the middle. The CDR3 sequence is 16 residues long. In germline, CDR1 is DFQATT, CDR2 SNEGSKA (reference sequence).

This clonotype was observed a handful of times. This chain uses TRBV7-9 with TRBJ2-7; D not certain. Germline CDR1 reads SEHNR; CDR2 reads FQNEAQ (reference sequence). This CDR3 region has 12 residues. Trimming cost V 4 bases and J 2 bases, with 6 bases left between them. DNA for the CDR3: TGTGCCAGCAGCTCCGATACCTACGAGCAGTACTTC. This codes for CASSSDTYEQYF. Combining the CDR3 with reference TRBV7-9 and TRBJ2-7 gives the whole variable domain DTGVSQNPRHKITKRGQNVTFRCDPISEHNRLYWYRQTLGQGPEFLTYFQNEAQLEKSRLLSDRFSAERPKGSFSTLEIQRTEQGDSAMYLCASSSDTYEQYFGPGTRLTVT.

This clonotype came up a few times. J is TRBJ2-7 and V is TRBV20-1; 7 bases are a match to TRBD2. There are 14 residues in the CDR3. Germline CDR1 is DFQATT and CDR2 is SNEGSKA (reference sequence). J lost 7 bases, V lost 3 bases, and 12 bases had no gene match. Here the CDR3 reads CSARASGFSWEQYF. DNA of the CDR3: TGCAGTGCTAGGGCTAGCGGCTTCTCTTGGGAGCAGTACTTC.

The table lists this clonotype with a few counts. The chain uses TRBV6-2 or TRBV6-3 and TRBJ2-1, with unresolved D. The CDR3 runs 15 residues. V was cut by 0 bases and J by 7 bases, with 13 bases left in between. From germline, CDR1 is MNHEY and CDR2 SVGEGT. The DNA for the CDR3 is TGTGCCAGCAGTTACTCCGGTACTATTCGGAATGAGCAGTTCTTC. It translates to CASSYSGTIRNEQFF.

This clonotype was recorded a few times. This rearrangement joins TRBV7-2 to TRBJ2-3; 8 bases align to TRBD1. CDR3 length equals 15 residues. Per the germline V gene, CDR1 is SGHTA and CDR2 is FQGNSA. With 5 bases clipped from V and 2 bases from J, the junction kept 6 bases outside the gene matches. For the CDR3, the DNA is TGTGCCAGCAGCGCCAGACAGGGGCACACAGATACGCAGTATTTT. Protein: CASSARQGHTDTQYF.

This clonotype was seen only a few times. This chain links TRBV5-1 with TRBJ2-1; 9 bases are a match to TRBD1. The V gene end was trimmed by 4 bases and the J gene end by 8 bases; junction bases not matched to a gene: 10. CDR3 length: 15 residues. The germline gives CDR1 SGHRS, CDR2 YFSETQ. The CDR3 reads CASSPQGAGVHEQFF. Written as DNA, the CDR3 is TGCGCCAGCAGCCCACAGGGGGCAGGGGTCCATGAGCAGTTCTTC.

This clonotype was counted at least ten times. This rearrangement joins TRBV7-2 to TRBJ2-7, with no clear D. Trimming pared 5 bases from V and 0 bases from J, leaving 14 bases between. This CDR3 has 15 amino acids. Germline V gives CDR1 SGHTA, CDR2 FQGNSA. This CDR3 reads CASSLTLGSSYEQYF. CDR3 nucleotide sequence: TGTGCCAGCAGCCTCACACTGGGAAGCTCCTACGAGCAGTACTTC.

The chain is built from TRBV13 and TRBJ2-7, with 8 bases aligning to TRBD1. The J segment lost 7 bases and the V segment lost 4 bases, leaving 12 bases of the junction unmatched. CDR3 length equals 15 residues. The germline CDR1 and CDR2 sequences are PRHDT and FYEKMQ (reference sequence). CDR3 DNA sequence: TGTGCCAGCAGCTCACGACCGGACAGGGAAGGTGAGCAGTACTTC. It yields the protein CASSSRPDREGEQYF.

This clonotype was observed many times. This chain connects TRBV7-2 to TRBJ1-5; 7 bases align to TRBD1. Germline lookup yields CDR1 SGHTA and CDR2 FQGNSA. Germline trimming cut 3 bases from V and 6 bases from J; bases unmatched to any gene: 8. This CDR3 region has 15 residues. Written as DNA, the CDR3 is TGTGCCAGCAGCTTCGTCGGGCAGGGGGTTCAGCCCCAGCATTTT. It codes for CASSFVGQGVQPQHF.

This clonotype occurred a few times. The chain employs TRBV5-5 and TRBJ2-1; D may correspond to TRBD1 or TRBD2 (6 bases each). Germline V gene lookup returns CDR1 SGHKS and CDR2 YYEKEE (reference sequence). V lost 0 bases and J lost 13, with 17 bases in between. This CDR3 spans 14 amino acids. The CDR3 bases are TGTGCCAGCAGCTTGGTGTTCGGGGGCGCGGATCAGTTCTTC. Its translation is CASSLVFGGADQFF.